Listed here are 26 T cell receptor beta chains from one sample, sequenced in a study of blood T cell repertoires in COVID-19. Sequencing was performed with immunoSEQ multiplex PCR; in TCRdb, only in-frame clones are kept and a portion is missing. The data contain approximately 60,000 clones, 65% to 80% of them singletons. The sequencing input was peripheral blood. All receptors derive from a human donor in a cohort sampled during active COVID-19.

This clone was detected only a few times. This chain's CDR3 is CASSAGTGFETQYF. Here the CDR3 DNA reads TGTGCCAGCAGTGCCGGGACAGGGTTCGAGACCCAGTACTTC. The V and J genes are TRBV25-1 and TRBJ2-5; 9 bases match TRBD1. CDR3 length equals 14 residues. Germline loops: CDR1 MGHDK, CDR2 SYGVNS. Losses at the gene ends were 4 bases for V and 5 bases for J; bases not matched to a gene: 5.

This clone has ten or more counts. This rearrangement joins TRBV27 to TRBJ2-2; D is unresolved. This CDR3 comprises 14 residues. The germline CDR1 and CDR2 sequences are MNHEY and SMNVEV (reference sequence). V was pared by 3 bases and J by 1 base, with 6 bases between. Here the CDR3 reads CASSFFGNTGELFF. The DNA for the CDR3 is TGTGCCAGCAGTTTCTTCGGGAACACCGGGGAGCTGTTTTTT.

This rearrangement joins TRBV5-1 to TRBJ1-1; D is undetermined. The V and J ends lost 0 bases and 5 bases respectively, with 11 bases between them. This CDR3 is 14 amino acids long. CDR1 SGHRS and CDR2 YFSETQ come from the germline V gene. The DNA for the CDR3 is TGCGCCAGCAGCTTGGGAACCCTGCGTACTGAAGCTTTCTTT. It specifies CASSLGTLRTEAFF.

This chain links TRBV7-2 with TRBJ2-5, with a tentative D call TRBD2 (6 bases). This CDR3 comprises 15 residues. V lost 2 bases and J lost 0, with 10 bases in between. From germline, CDR1 is SGHTA and CDR2 FQGNSA. CDR3 in amino acids: CASSLFSGYQETQYF. CDR3 DNA sequence: TGTGCCAGCAGCTTATTTAGCGGATACCAAGAGACCCAGTACTTC. Looking up the rest from reference TRBV7-2 and TRBJ2-5 gives the full variable domain: GAGVSQSPSNKVTEKGKDVELRCDPISGHTALYWYRQSLGQGLEFLIYFQGNSAPDKSGLPSDRFSAERTGGSVSTLTIQRTQQEDSAVYLCASSLFSGYQETQYFGPGTRLLVL.

The chain recombines TRBV10-1 with TRBJ2-5; 10 bases line up with TRBD2. V trimming: 3 bases; J trimming: 5 bases; junction bases outside the gene matches: 6. The CDR3 is 15 amino acids. CDR1 WNHNN and CDR2 SYGVQD come from the germline V gene (reference sequence). CDR3 in DNA: TGCGCCAGCAGTGACCAAGCGGGGGGGCGGGAGACCCAGTACTTC. It codes for CASSDQAGGRETQYF.

The chain is built from TRBV3-1 (or the pseudogene TRBV3-2) and TRBJ1-1; D remains ambiguous. V was shortened by 2 bases and J by 8 bases, with 12 bases between the two germline ends. Per germline, CDR1 LGHDT and CDR2 YNNKEL (reference sequence). CDR3 size: 13 residues. The CDR3 DNA is TGTGCCAGCAGCCAACGATACCGGGAGGAAGCTTTCTTT. Translating gives CASSQRYREEAFF.

Here the CDR3 reads CAWTLPPGTGGNEQYF. DNA for the CDR3: TGTGCCTGGACCCTCCCGCCAGGGACAGGGGGCAATGAGCAGTACTTC. The chain combines TRBV30 with TRBJ2-7; TRBD1 aligns across 12 bases. Germline trimming cut 4 bases from V and 7 bases from J; bases unmatched to any gene: 14. The length of the CDR3 is 16 residues. CDR1 is GTSNPN, CDR2 SVGIG, per germline (reference sequence).

This chain joins TRBV2 and TRBJ1-2; D is unresolved. The CDR3 is made up of 14 amino acids. Deletions cut 6 bases from V and 0 bases from J, with 11 bases between. Germline CDR1 and CDR2: SNHLY and FYNNEI. CDR3: CASRVQRANYGYTF. The DNA for the CDR3 is TGTGCCAGCAGAGTTCAACGGGCTAACTATGGCTACACCTTC.

This clone was seen many times. The CDR3 DNA sequence: TGTGCCAGCAGTGGCGGGGCCTTAAGCTATGGCTACACCTTC. This gives the protein CASSGGALSYGYTF. The rearrangement uses TRBV28 and TRBJ1-2; D perhaps matches TRBD1 (5 bases). This CDR3 contains 14 residues. Trimming left V 5 bases short and J 4 bases short, with 14 bases between. Germline-derived CDR1 and CDR2 are MDHEN and SYDVKM.

The V gene is TRBV6-5, the J gene TRBJ2-7; 7 bases fit TRBD1. This CDR3 comprises 15 residues. V was clipped by 6 bases and J by 7 bases; unmatched bases: 15. The germline CDR1 and CDR2 sequences are MNHEY and SVGAGI. Here the CDR3 reads CASSSLLYRGGEQYF. The CDR3, as DNA: TGTGCCAGCAGCTCCCTCCTCTACAGGGGCGGGGAGCAGTACTTC.

The chain carries TRBV29-1 and TRBJ2-7; 8 bases line up with TRBD1. Trimming removed 4 bases from V and 4 bases from J; junction bases left unmatched: 12. The CDR3 totals 15 residues. From germline, CDR1 is SQVTM and CDR2 ANQGSEA. CDR3 loop: CSVVGVRQGPYEQYF. The CDR3, as DNA: TGCAGCGTTGTGGGGGTCAGACAGGGGCCGTACGAGCAGTACTTC.

This clone was observed once. The chain joins TRBV7-8 to TRBJ1-5; tentative D call: TRBD1 (6 bases). Trimming removed 5 bases from V and 6 bases from J, with 17 bases in between. Germline-derived CDR1 and CDR2 are SGHVS and FQNEAQ. The CDR3 totals 15 residues. The CDR3 DNA reads as TGTGCCAGCAGCCCTATGCGGGGGGGCGGTCAGCCCCAGCATTTT. It is translated as CASSPMRGGGQPQHF.

The chain couples TRBV18 to TRBJ1-2; TRBD1 matches 10 bases. With 6 bases clipped from V and 5 bases from J, the junction kept 3 bases outside the gene matches. Germline CDR1 KGHSH, CDR2 LQKENI. The CDR3 is 13 residues long. CDR3 amino acids: CASSPDRGYGYTF. The DNA for the CDR3 is TGTGCCAGCTCCCCGGACAGGGGGTATGGCTACACCTTC.

The chain recombines TRBV19 with TRBJ1-1; 9 nucleotides agree with TRBD1. V trimming: 6 bases; J trimming: 2 bases; junction bases outside the gene matches: 4. The CDR3 sequence is 14 residues long. The germline CDR1 and CDR2 sequences are LNHDA and SQIVND (reference sequence). The CDR3 loop reads CASRTGGTNTEAFF. The CDR3 nucleotides are TGTGCCAGTAGAACAGGGGGCACCAACACTGAAGCTTTCTTT. Looking up the rest from reference TRBV19 and TRBJ1-1 gives the full variable domain: DGGITQSPKYLFRKEGQNVTLSCEQNLNHDAMYWYRQDPGQGLRLIYYSQIVNDFQKGDIAEGYSVSREKKESFPLTVTSAQKNPTAFYLCASRTGGTNTEAFFGQGTRLTVV.

The CDR3 here is CASSSTTGGSKLSSYEQYF. The CDR3 DNA reads TGTGCCAGCAGCTCCACAACGGGGGGATCAAAGTTAAGCTCCTACGAGCAGTACTTC. The chain carries TRBV7-6 and TRBJ2-7; TRBD2 agrees at 7 bases. Per the germline V gene, CDR1 is SGHVS and CDR2 is FNYEAQ. This CDR3 region has 19 residues. The V segment lost 4 bases and the J segment 0 bases; nucleotides outside the gene matches: 18.

The chain employs TRBV7-2 and TRBJ2-1, with D possibly TRBD1 on 6 matching bases. The germline V gene has CDR1 SGHTA and CDR2 FQGNSA. CDR3 size: 14 residues. Trimming took 5 bases from V and 1 from J, leaving 9 bases between them. CDR3 in amino acids: CASSPDSSYNEQFF. CDR3 coding DNA: TGTGCCAGCAGCCCGGACAGTTCCTACAATGAGCAGTTCTTC.

The rearrangement uses TRBV19 and TRBJ2-2; 9 nucleotides align to TRBD1. The germline V gene has CDR1 LNHDA and CDR2 SQIVND (reference sequence). The CDR3 consists of 15 residues. V gave up 7 bases and J gave up 3 bases; unmatched junction bases: 6. This CDR3 reads CASNRQGGYTGELFF. DNA for the CDR3: TGTGCCAGTAATCGACAGGGGGGGTACACCGGGGAGCTGTTTTTT.

V and J are TRBV6-5 and TRBJ2-2, with a possible D match to TRBD1 (6 bases). Germline CDR1 reads MNHEY; CDR2 reads SVGAGI. Trimming stripped 6 bases from V and 7 bases from J, with 18 bases between. The CDR3 spans 15 residues. The DNA of the CDR3 is TGTGCCAGCAGACCCACGTGGGGCAGGGGCGGGGAGCTGTTTTTT. It codes for CASRPTWGRGGELFF.

V usage is TRBV24-1 and J usage is TRBJ1-5, with a weak D call TRBD1 (5 bases). Germline V gene data show CDR1 as KGHDR and CDR2 as SFDVKD. The CDR3 covers 14 residues. Trimming shortened V by 7 bases and J by 1 base, and 10 bases separated the two germline ends. The CDR3 sequence is CATSQGISNQPQHF. The CDR3 bases are TGTGCCACCAGCCAGGGTATCAGCAATCAGCCCCAGCATTTT.

J is TRBJ2-7 and V is TRBV5-1, with 11 bases that match TRBD1. CDR1 is SGHRS, CDR2 YFSETQ, per germline. Trimming cost V 4 bases and J 4 bases; bases outside gene matches: 13. This CDR3 is 17 amino acids long. The CDR3, as DNA: TGCGCCAGCAGCCCACTCCCGGGGGGACAGGGGGAGTACGAGCAGTACTTC. This translates into CASSPLPGGQGEYEQYF.

CDR3 nucleotides: TGTGCCAGCAGTTTTTGGGACAGGGGTGTCAATGAGCAGTTCTTC. Its protein is CASSFWDRGVNEQFF. The J gene is TRBJ2-1, the V gene TRBV27; 10 positions match TRBD1. The CDR3 length is 15 residues. The germline gives CDR1 MNHEY, CDR2 SMNVEV (reference sequence). With 3 bases clipped from V and 6 bases from J, the junction kept 5 bases outside the gene matches.

The J gene is TRBJ2-7, the V gene TRBV11-2; 8 nucleotides line up with TRBD2. Unmatched junction bases numbered 10, after V lost 6 bases and J lost 0 bases. The CDR3 covers 16 residues. Germline CDR1 is SGHAT and CDR2 is FQNNGV. As DNA, the CDR3 is TGTGCCAGCAGAGACCCGGGGGGGGAGAGCTCCTACGAGCAGTACTTC. This sequence encodes CASRDPGGESSYEQYF.

The chain recombines TRBV5-4 with TRBJ2-2, with 11 bases that match TRBD1. Trimming at V came to 7 bases and at J to 4 bases, leaving 9 bases not matched to a gene. Looked up from germline, CDR1 is SGHNT and CDR2 is YYREEE (reference sequence). This CDR3 spans 16 amino acids. The CDR3 here is CASFGQGAKITGELFF. The CDR3 DNA reads as TGTGCCAGCTTCGGACAGGGGGCCAAAATCACCGGGGAGCTGTTTTTT.

J is TRBJ2-7 and V is TRBV6-5; 12 bases match TRBD1. Germline V gene lookup returns CDR1 MNHEY and CDR2 SVGAGI. The CDR3 loop spans 16 amino acids. J gave up 5 bases and V 2 bases, and 7 bases lay outside the gene matches. CDR3: CASSYGRGQGAHEQYF. Here the CDR3 DNA reads TGTGCCAGCAGTTACGGGCGGGGACAGGGGGCCCACGAGCAGTACTTC.

This chain connects TRBV2 to TRBJ2-5; TRBD2 agrees at 16 bases. V lost 6 bases, J lost 6 bases, and 7 bases stayed unmatched. Looked up from germline, CDR1 is SNHLY and CDR2 is FYNNEI. This CDR3 has 16 amino acids. CDR3 region: CASSAGTSGGGKTQYF. In DNA form, the CDR3 reads TGTGCCAGCAGCGCCGGGACTAGCGGGGGGGGGAAGACCCAGTACTTC.

This clone is a singleton in its sample. This chain joins TRBV6-5 and TRBJ1-5; TRBD1 matches at 7 bases. Germline CDR1 is MNHEY and CDR2 is SVGAGI. There are 13 residues in the CDR3. V trimming: 8 bases; J trimming: 7 bases; junction bases outside the gene matches: 8. CDR3 in amino acids: CASDRVRDQPQHF. CDR3 sequence (DNA): TGTGCCAGCGACAGGGTTCGAGACCAGCCCCAGCATTTT.